This T cell receptor beta chain was retrieved from a study of T cells in Graves' hyperthyroidism and ophthalmopathy. This CDR3 is built from 17 residues. In germline, CDR1 is SEHNR, CDR2 FQNEAQ (reference sequence). Trimming removed 5 bases from V and 6 bases from J, with 24 bases in between. What was amplified from RNA transcripts were TCR beta CDR3 regions. The HTBI primer set served for first-round RT-PCR of the TCR CDR3. TCRdb re-analysed the multiplex PCR reads in MiXCR, keeping a single row per CDR3 protein. The data show some 500,000 distinct CDR3 sequences, with over 13% seen just once and roughly 17% held by the top ten. This clonotype was observed at least ten times.

Material: blood. The receptor comes from a woman aged 18-30 years with Graves' hyperthyroidism. The chain is built from TRBV7-9 and TRBJ2-3, with D possibly TRBD2 on 7 matching bases. DNA for the CDR3: TGTGCCAGCAGCGTGGGGGGGGACAACATGGTGCGGGATACGCAGTATTTT. Translating it yields CASSVGGDNMVRDTQYF.